This section outlines one T cell receptor (beta chain) sequence together with its context. The table came from immunoSEQ multiplex PCR; TCRdb's copy has only in-frame clones and leaves some out. The sample yields over 450,000 clones, about four fifths seen once. This specimen belongs to a study of shared T cell receptors in the human thymus. The J segment lost 2 bases and the V segment lost 4 bases, leaving 8 bases of the junction unmatched. Germline V CDR1 and CDR2: SGDLS, YYNGEE. This CDR3 contains 16 residues. The data also belong to a second study, concerning human thymus T cells. That source adds: All donors were healthy Finnish infants who were undergoing corrective surgery to treat congenital heart defects. In thymic and blood repertoires alike, V and J usage looked biased. Related studies noted strongly shared thymic repertoires across unrelated people.

The TCR sequence derives from a boy less than two years old with a congenital heart defect. Material for sequencing was thymocytes. The chain uses TRBV9 and TRBJ1-2; the match to TRBD1 covers 10 bases. The CDR3 bases are TGTGCCAGCAGCTCCTCTAGGGACAGGGGCAACTATGGCTACACCTTC. This sequence encodes CASSSSRDRGNYGYTF.